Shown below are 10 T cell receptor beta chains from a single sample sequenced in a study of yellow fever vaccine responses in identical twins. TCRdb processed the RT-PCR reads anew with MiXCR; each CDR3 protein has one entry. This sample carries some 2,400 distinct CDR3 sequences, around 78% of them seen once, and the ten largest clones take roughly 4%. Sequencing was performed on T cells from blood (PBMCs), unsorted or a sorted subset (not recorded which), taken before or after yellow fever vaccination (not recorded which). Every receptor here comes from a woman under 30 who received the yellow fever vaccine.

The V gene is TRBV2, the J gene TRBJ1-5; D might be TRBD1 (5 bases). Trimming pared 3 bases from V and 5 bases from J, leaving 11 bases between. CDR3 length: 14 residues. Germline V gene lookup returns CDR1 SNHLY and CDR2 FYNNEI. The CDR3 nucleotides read TGTGCCAGCAGTGAGGGACGCAGCCATCAGCCCCAGCATTTT. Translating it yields CASSEGRSHQPQHF. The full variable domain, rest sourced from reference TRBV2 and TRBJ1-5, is EPEVTQTPSHQVTQMGQEVILRCVPISNHLYFYWYRQILGQKVEFLVSFYNNEISEKSEIFDDQFSVERPDGSNFTLKIRSTKLEDSAMYFCASSEGRSHQPQHFGDGTRLSIL.

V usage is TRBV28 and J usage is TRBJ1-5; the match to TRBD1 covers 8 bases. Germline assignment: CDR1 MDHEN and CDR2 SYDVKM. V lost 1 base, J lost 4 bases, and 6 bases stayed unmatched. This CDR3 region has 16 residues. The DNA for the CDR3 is TGTGCCAGCAGTTTATTGACAGGGGCGAAAAATCAGCCCCAGCATTTT. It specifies CASSLLTGAKNQPQHF.

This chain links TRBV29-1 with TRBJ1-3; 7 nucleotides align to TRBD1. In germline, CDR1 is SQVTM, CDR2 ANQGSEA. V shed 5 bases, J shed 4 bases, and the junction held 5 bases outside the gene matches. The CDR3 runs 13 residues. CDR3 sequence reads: CSVRGTAGNTIYF. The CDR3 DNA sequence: TGCAGCGTTCGCGGGACAGCCGGAAACACCATATATTTT. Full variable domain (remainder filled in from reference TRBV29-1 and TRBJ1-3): SAVISQKPSRDICQRGTSLTIQCQVDSQVTMMFWYRQQPGQSLTLIATANQGSEATYESGFVIDKFPISRPNLTFSTLTVSNMSPEDSSIYLCSVRGTAGNTIYFGEGSWLTVV.

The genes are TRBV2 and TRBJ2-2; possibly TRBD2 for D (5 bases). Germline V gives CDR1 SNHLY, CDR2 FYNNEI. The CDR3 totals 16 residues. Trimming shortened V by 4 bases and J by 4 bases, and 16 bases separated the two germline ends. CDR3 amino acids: CASSVIALAGTGELFF. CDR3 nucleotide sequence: TGTGCCAGCAGTGTTATCGCCCTAGCTGGCACCGGGGAGCTGTTTTTT.

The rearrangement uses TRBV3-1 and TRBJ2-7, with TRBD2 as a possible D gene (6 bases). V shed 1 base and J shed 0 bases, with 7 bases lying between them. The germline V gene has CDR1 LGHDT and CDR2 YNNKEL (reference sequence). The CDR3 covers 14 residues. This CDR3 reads CASSQGTNSYEQYF. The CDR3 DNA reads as TGTGCCAGCAGCCAAGGGACTAACTCCTACGAGCAGTACTTC.

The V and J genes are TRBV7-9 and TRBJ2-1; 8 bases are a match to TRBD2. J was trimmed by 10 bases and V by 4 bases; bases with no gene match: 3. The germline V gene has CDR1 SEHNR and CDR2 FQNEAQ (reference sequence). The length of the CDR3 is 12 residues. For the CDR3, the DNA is TGTGCCAGCAGCTCTACTAGCGGCGAGCAGTTCTTC. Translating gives CASSSTSGEQFF.

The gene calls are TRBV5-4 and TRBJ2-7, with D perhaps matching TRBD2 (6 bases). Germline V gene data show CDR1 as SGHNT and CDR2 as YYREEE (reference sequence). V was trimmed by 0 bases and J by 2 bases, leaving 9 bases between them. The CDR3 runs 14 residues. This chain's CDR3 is CASSLGSGAYEQYF. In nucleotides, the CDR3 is TGTGCCAGCAGCTTGGGTAGCGGTGCCTACGAGCAGTACTTC.

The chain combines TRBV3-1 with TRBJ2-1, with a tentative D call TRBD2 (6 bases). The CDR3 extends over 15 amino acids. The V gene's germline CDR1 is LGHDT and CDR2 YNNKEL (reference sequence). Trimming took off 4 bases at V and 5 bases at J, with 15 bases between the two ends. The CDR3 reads CASSPGLTTNNEQFF. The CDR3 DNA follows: TGTGCCAGCAGCCCGGGACTCACGACGAACAATGAGCAGTTCTTC.

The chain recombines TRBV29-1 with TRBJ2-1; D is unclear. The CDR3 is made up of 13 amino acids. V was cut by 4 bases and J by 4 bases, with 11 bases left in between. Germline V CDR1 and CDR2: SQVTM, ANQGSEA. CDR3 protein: CSVADGGYNEQFF. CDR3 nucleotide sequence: TGCAGCGTTGCGGACGGTGGGTACAATGAGCAGTTCTTC.

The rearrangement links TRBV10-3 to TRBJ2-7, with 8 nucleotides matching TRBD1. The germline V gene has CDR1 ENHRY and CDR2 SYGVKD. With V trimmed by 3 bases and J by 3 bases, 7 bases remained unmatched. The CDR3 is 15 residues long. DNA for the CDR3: TGTGCCATCAGTGATAATATGGACAGGGACTACGAGCAGTACGTC. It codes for CAISDNMDRDYEQYV.